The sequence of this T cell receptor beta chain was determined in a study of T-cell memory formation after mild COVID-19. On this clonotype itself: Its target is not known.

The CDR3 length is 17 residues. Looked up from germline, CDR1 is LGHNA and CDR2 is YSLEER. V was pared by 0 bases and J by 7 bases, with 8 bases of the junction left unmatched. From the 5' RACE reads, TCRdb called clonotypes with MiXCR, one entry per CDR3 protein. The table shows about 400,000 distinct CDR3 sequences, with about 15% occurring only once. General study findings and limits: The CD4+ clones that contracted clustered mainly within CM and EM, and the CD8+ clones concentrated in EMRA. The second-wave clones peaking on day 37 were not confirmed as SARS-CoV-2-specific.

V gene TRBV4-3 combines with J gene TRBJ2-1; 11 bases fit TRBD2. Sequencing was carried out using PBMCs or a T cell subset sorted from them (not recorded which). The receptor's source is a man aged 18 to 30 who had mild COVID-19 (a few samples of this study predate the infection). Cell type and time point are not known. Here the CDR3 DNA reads TGCGCCAGCAGCCAAGATCTAGGTAGCGGGGGGGGTAATGAGCAGTTCTTC. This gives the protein CASSQDLGSGGGNEQFF.